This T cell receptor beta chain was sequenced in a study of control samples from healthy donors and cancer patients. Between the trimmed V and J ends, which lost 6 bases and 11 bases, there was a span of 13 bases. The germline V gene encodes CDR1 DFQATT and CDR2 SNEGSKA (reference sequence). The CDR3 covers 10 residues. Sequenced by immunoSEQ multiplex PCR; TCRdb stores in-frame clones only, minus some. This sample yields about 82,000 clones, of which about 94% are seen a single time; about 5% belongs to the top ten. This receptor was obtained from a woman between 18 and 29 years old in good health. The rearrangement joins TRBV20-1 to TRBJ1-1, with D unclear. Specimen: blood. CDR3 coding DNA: TGCAGTGCCCGTGGACTAGACGCTTTCTTT. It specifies CSARGLDAFF.